Below are 28 T cell receptor beta chains sequenced from a single sample in a study of blood T cell repertoires in COVID-19. Measured with immunoSEQ multiplex PCR; TCRdb has only the in-frame clones, and not every one. The sample consists of about 350,000 clones, about 88% of them appearing once. What was sequenced was peripheral blood. These receptor sequences come from a woman aged 60-75 years with COVID-19, enrolled during active disease.

The CDR3 reads CASSLVAGAISYEQYF. CDR3 nucleotides: TGTGCCAGCAGCTTAGTCGCAGGTGCTATCTCCTACGAGCAGTACTTC. The chain is built from TRBV7-2 and TRBJ2-7; D gene ambiguous. V lost 1 base to trimming and J lost 0 bases, with 13 bases between them. The germline CDR1 and CDR2 sequences are SGHTA and FQGNSA. The CDR3 loop spans 16 amino acids.

The rearrangement uses TRBV6-6 and TRBJ1-1, with D tentatively TRBD1 (5 bases). V was trimmed by 4 bases and J by 6 bases, leaving 15 bases between them. Germline V lookup: CDR1 MNHNY, CDR2 SVGAGI (reference sequence). CDR3 length: 14 amino acids. The CDR3 spells CASSSYSGSSEAFF. The CDR3 nucleotides are TGTGCCAGCAGTTCCTACTCAGGGTCTTCTGAAGCTTTCTTT.

The chain has TRBV19 and TRBJ1-2; 8 nucleotides agree with TRBD1. The V segment lost 4 bases and the J segment 6 bases; nucleotides outside the gene matches: 4. The CDR3 covers 13 residues. CDR1 is LNHDA and CDR2 is SQIVND in the germline V gene (reference sequence). CDR3 in DNA: TGTGCCAGTAGTACTTCAGGGGGCGATGGCTACACCTTC. It translates to CASSTSGGDGYTF.

The chain links TRBV30 to TRBJ2-7, with 7 bases identical to TRBD1. The CDR3 loop spans 13 amino acids. Unmatched junction bases numbered 3, after V lost 1 base and J lost 3 bases. The germline gives CDR1 GTSNPN, CDR2 SVGIG (reference sequence). CDR3 sequence reads: CAWSGQGFYEQYF. The CDR3 nucleotides read TGTGCCTGGAGTGGACAGGGATTCTACGAGCAGTACTTC.

Concerning this clone: Other DNA sequences from this sample encode an identical CDR3 as well. The chain carries TRBV20-1 and TRBJ1-2; D remains ambiguous. CDR3 length: 12 residues. Trimming took 3 bases from V and 2 from J, leaving 7 bases between them. Germline V lookup: CDR1 DFQATT, CDR2 SNEGSKA (reference sequence). CDR3 amino acids: CSASGGNYGYTF. The CDR3 DNA reads TGCAGTGCTAGTGGCGGAAACTATGGCTACACCTTC.

This clone was seen a handful of times. V is TRBV18 and J is TRBJ1-2, with a possible D match to TRBD1 (6 bases). This CDR3 comprises 17 residues. Germline CDR1 KGHSH, CDR2 LQKENI. The V end lost 6 bases, the J end lost 2 bases, and 22 bases lay between the germline ends. The CDR3 bases are TGTGCCAGCTCGCCTCGGGACACACTAACGGAAAACTATGGCTACACCTTC. The encoded protein is CASSPRDTLTENYGYTF.

The chain combines TRBV9 with TRBJ1-6, with a tentative D call TRBD1 (6 bases). Germline V gene lookup returns CDR1 SGDLS and CDR2 YYNGEE. The length of the CDR3 is 15 residues. Trimming cost V 5 bases and J 7 bases, with 16 bases left between them. CDR3 DNA: TGTGCCAGCAGTGAGGGTCCAGGGGCCAATTCACCCCTCCACTTT. Translation gives CASSEGPGANSPLHF.

The chain combines TRBV4-1 with TRBJ1-4, with D possibly TRBD1 on 5 matching bases. The CDR3 totals 15 residues. V lost 3 bases and J 8 bases, leaving 16 bases between the germline ends. Germline-derived CDR1 and CDR2 are MGHRA and YSYEKL. CDR3 sequence (DNA): TGCGCCAGCAGCCACATCGGCAGGGCCCGGGAAAAACTGTTTTTT. It specifies CASSHIGRAREKLFF.

The rearrangement uses TRBV30 and TRBJ2-3, with unresolved D. The CDR3 runs 12 residues. The V and J ends lost 2 bases and 14 bases respectively, with 17 bases between them. Germline values: CDR1 GTSNPN, CDR2 SVGIG (reference sequence). CDR3: CAWSKRGGGPYF. Written as DNA, the CDR3 is TGTGCCTGGAGTAAACGAGGCGGCGGCCCGTATTTT.

The chain recombines TRBV15 with TRBJ1-2, with D hard to call. The CDR3 consists of 14 residues. The germline gives CDR1 LNHNV, CDR2 YYDKDF (reference sequence). Trimming shortened V by 0 bases and J by 3 bases, and 8 bases separated the two germline ends. The CDR3 spells CATSRDRSYYGYTF. DNA for the CDR3: TGTGCCACCAGCAGAGATCGGAGTTACTATGGCTACACCTTC.

The rearrangement links TRBV5-1 to TRBJ2-2, with 8 positions matching TRBD2. CDR1 SGHRS and CDR2 YFSETQ come from the germline V gene. V gave up 1 base and J gave up 5 bases; unmatched junction bases: 7. CDR3 length: 16 residues. The CDR3 DNA reads as TGCGCCAGCAGCTTGAATCCAGCGGGGGAGACCGGGGAGCTGTTTTTT. Amino acid sequence: CASSLNPAGETGELFF.

DNA for the CDR3: TGTGCCAGCAGCCCACAGAACTCCAATTCACCCCTCCACTTT. This encodes CASSPQNSNSPLHF. This sequence joins TRBV3-1 (or the pseudogene TRBV3-2) and TRBJ1-6; D unresolved. CDR1 and CDR2 from the germline V gene are LGHDT and YNNKEL (reference sequence). V lost 4 bases, J lost 7 bases, and 11 bases lay in between. The CDR3 runs to 14 residues.

This chain joins TRBV5-1 and TRBJ1-4, with 10 bases lining up with TRBD1. The V gene end was trimmed by 1 base and the J gene end by 8 bases; junction bases not matched to a gene: 11. Germline CDR1 and CDR2: SGHRS and YFSETQ. The CDR3 runs to 17 residues. CDR3 bases: TGCGCCAGCAGCTTGACAGTTGGGGACAGGGGAGGCGAAAAACTGTTTTTT. It yields the protein CASSLTVGDRGGEKLFF.

In this sample, this clone turned up once. The chain combines TRBV5-1 with TRBJ1-6, with TRBD1 matching over 8 bases. Germline V lookup: CDR1 SGHRS, CDR2 YFSETQ. The J segment lost 6 bases and the V segment lost 4 bases, leaving 9 bases of the junction unmatched. The CDR3 is made up of 16 amino acids. In DNA form, the CDR3 reads TGCGCCAGCAGCCAGAGTATAGGACAGGGTAATTCACCCCTCCACTTT. This translates into CASSQSIGQGNSPLHF.

In this sample, this clone turned up a few times. The J gene is TRBJ1-4, the V gene TRBV11-3; 8 nucleotides agree with TRBD1. The CDR3 is made up of 15 amino acids. Germline-derived CDR1 and CDR2 are SGHNT and YENEEA. With V trimmed by 7 bases and J by 2 bases, 6 bases remained unmatched. The CDR3 is CASTGQGGTNEKLFF. CDR3 DNA sequence: TGTGCCAGCACCGGACAGGGAGGCACTAATGAAAAACTGTTTTTT.

The rearrangement uses TRBV4-1 and TRBJ1-5; maybe TRBD1 (5 bases). CDR3 size: 15 residues. Germline lookup yields CDR1 MGHRA and CDR2 YSYEKL. Trimming stripped 3 bases from V and 2 bases from J, with 11 bases between. CDR3 in amino acids: CASSQQGWGNQPQHF. For the CDR3, the DNA is TGCGCCAGCAGCCAGCAGGGATGGGGCAATCAGCCCCAGCATTTT.

This clone was seen a few times. The gene calls are TRBV20-1 and TRBJ1-5; D gene uncertain. The CDR3 is 11 residues long. Germline loops: CDR1 DFQATT, CDR2 SNEGSKA (reference sequence). Trimming shortened V by 5 bases and J by 11 bases, and 13 bases separated the two germline ends. The CDR3 here is CSAFGSGAQHF. In DNA form, the CDR3 reads TGCAGTGCTTTTGGGTCGGGAGCCCAGCATTTT.

This chain uses TRBV9 with TRBJ1-6, with TRBD1 identical over 11 bases. The CDR3 has 16 residues. Germline values: CDR1 SGDLS, CDR2 YYNGEE. V trimming: 3 bases; J trimming: 7 bases; junction bases outside the gene matches: 6. CDR3 residues: CASSAPGTGGNSPLHF. DNA of the CDR3: TGTGCCAGCAGCGCTCCGGGGACAGGGGGAAATTCACCCCTCCACTTT.

This chain joins TRBV5-1 and TRBJ1-2; 9 bases agree with TRBD1. Germline V CDR1 and CDR2: SGHRS, YFSETQ. The CDR3 is 13 residues long. V lost 4 bases to trimming and J lost 6 bases; unmatched junction nucleotides: 4. The CDR3 protein is CASSPRDRDGYTF. Here the CDR3 DNA reads TGCGCCAGCAGCCCCCGGGACAGGGATGGCTACACCTTC.

The rearrangement uses TRBV9 and TRBJ2-2; 9 bases are shared with TRBD2. Germline V gives CDR1 SGDLS, CDR2 YYNGEE. The CDR3 runs 17 residues. Trimming at V came to 1 base and at J to 2 bases, leaving 6 bases not matched to a gene. CDR3 bases: TGTGCCAGCAGCGTAAGGGAGCGGGGGGCCAACACCGGGGAGCTGTTTTTT. This sequence encodes CASSVRERGANTGELFF.

The CDR3 sequence is CASSWQSTDTQYF. The DNA for the CDR3 is TGTGCCAGCAGTTGGCAGAGCACAGATACGCAGTATTTT. The V call is TRBV6-2 or TRBV6-3, the J call TRBJ2-3; D uncertain. Germline CDR1 MNHEY, CDR2 SVGEGT. V was cut by 4 bases and J by 0 bases, with 5 bases left in between. This CDR3 comprises 13 residues.

V gene TRBV19 combines with J gene TRBJ1-4; D is possibly TRBD1 (6 bases). The CDR3 has 15 amino acids. Looked up from germline, CDR1 is LNHDA and CDR2 is SQIVND (reference sequence). V lost 9 bases, J lost 3 bases, and 17 bases lay in between. CDR3 protein: CASQTQGRANEKLFF. The DNA of the CDR3 is TGTGCCAGCCAAACCCAGGGGAGAGCTAATGAAAAACTGTTTTTT.

This clone was counted a single time. V usage is TRBV7-2 and J usage is TRBJ2-2, with TRBD2 matching over 9 bases. Germline V CDR1 and CDR2: SGHTA, FQGNSA. The length of the CDR3 is 16 residues. With V trimmed by 5 bases and J by 5 bases, 9 bases remained unmatched. CDR3 amino acids: CASSPAGSGGTGELFF. CDR3 DNA: TGTGCCAGCAGCCCCGCGGGGAGCGGGGGGACCGGGGAGCTGTTTTTT.

This clone turned up a few times. This chain uses TRBV5-4 with TRBJ1-6; possible D gene TRBD1, 6 bases. Trimming removed 2 bases from V and 8 bases from J, with 14 bases in between. Germline-derived CDR1 and CDR2 are SGHNT and YYREEE (reference sequence). The CDR3 contains 15 residues. The CDR3 bases are TGTGCCAGCAGCTTATACAGGGCCGCCGATTCACCCCTCCACTTT. Amino acids: CASSLYRAADSPLHF.

The V call is TRBV6-5, the J call TRBJ2-5; D gene unclear. Germline V gene sequence: CDR1 MNHEY, CDR2 SVGAGI. CDR3 length equals 14 residues. V was clipped by 0 bases and J by 2 bases, with 7 bases between them. CDR3 residues: CASSYSSVQETQYF. Written as DNA, the CDR3 is TGTGCCAGCAGTTACTCGAGCGTTCAAGAGACCCAGTACTTC.

The chain uses TRBV7-5 and TRBJ2-7; the D call of TRBD2 is as the table states it, not checked on the DNA. TRBV7-5 is a listed pseudogene. The CDR3 contains 14 residues. As DNA, the CDR3 is TGTGTCAGAGGCCAGAGGACTAGCGGCTACGAGCAGTACTTC. This gives the protein CVRGQRTSGYEQYF.

This clone was seen a single time. This chain uses TRBV9 with TRBJ1-2; the D gene is possibly TRBD1 (5 bases). This CDR3 contains 13 residues. V lost 4 bases, J lost 3 bases, and 10 bases lay in between. The germline CDR1 and CDR2 sequences are SGDLS and YYNGEE. In DNA, the CDR3 is TGTGCCAGCAGCCCCCCGGGGGACTATGGCTACACCTTC. It translates to CASSPPGDYGYTF. Complete variable domain (other parts from reference TRBV9 and TRBJ1-2): DSGVTQTPKHLITATGQRVTLRCSPRSGDLSVYWYQQSLDQGLQFLIQYYNGEERAKGNILERFSAQQFPDLHSELNLSSLELGDSALYFCASSPPGDYGYTFGSGTRLTVV.

The chain's CDR3 is CASRRQGSSVDTQYF. CDR3 coding DNA: TGTGCCAGCAGAAGACAGGGCTCCAGTGTGGATACGCAGTATTTT. This chain connects TRBV6-5 to TRBJ2-3; 7 nucleotides agree with TRBD1. This CDR3 region has 15 residues. Germline CDR1 reads MNHEY; CDR2 reads SVGAGI. Trimming took 6 bases from V and 6 from J; bases not matched to a gene: 12.